These 2 T cell receptor beta chains were all obtained from the same sample, sequenced in a study of control samples from healthy donors and cancer patients. The assay was immunoSEQ multiplex PCR, and TCRdb's table has in-frame clones only and misses some. This sample carries 150,000 to 200,000 clones, over 85% of them seen once, and the ten largest clones take just over 1.4%. Material: blood. The receptor set was obtained from a man younger than 40 in good health.

V is TRBV19 and J is TRBJ2-1, with 10 bases aligning to TRBD2. The trim removed 5 bases at V and 7 bases at J, leaving 8 bases unmatched. The CDR3 is 15 residues long. Germline V gene lookup returns CDR1 LNHDA and CDR2 SQIVND (reference sequence). In DNA form, the CDR3 reads TGTGCCAGTAGTGGGGCTAGCGGGGGTCATAATGAGCAGTTCTTC. It yields the protein CASSGASGGHNEQFF.

The J gene is TRBJ2-6, the V gene TRBV5-1, with D possibly TRBD2 on 6 matching bases. Trimming cost V 3 bases and J 2 bases, with 15 bases left between them. There are 17 residues in the CDR3. Germline lookup yields CDR1 SGHRS and CDR2 YFSETQ. The CDR3 spells CASSYQVGGAGANVLTF. The CDR3 DNA follows: TGCGCCAGCAGCTATCAAGTGGGGGGTGCTGGGGCCAACGTCCTGACTTTC.